These 8 T cell receptor beta chains share one sample of origin, sequenced in a study of control samples from healthy donors and cancer patients. Assay used: immunoSEQ multiplex PCR; TCRdb lists only in-frame clones, some missing. The data show roughly 160,000 clones, around 90% seen once. The sample consisted of blood. These receptors were collected from a woman between 25 and 40 years old in good health.

V is TRBV6-5 and J is TRBJ2-3; D is tentatively TRBD1 or TRBD2 (5 bases each). The V gene lost 8 bases and the J gene lost 0 bases, with 9 bases spanning the gap. The germline gives CDR1 MNHEY, CDR2 SVGAGI. This CDR3 has 13 residues. DNA for the CDR3: TGTGCCAGCGGGGGAGCTAGCACAGATACGCAGTATTTT. Amino acid sequence: CASGGASTDTQYF.

The V call is TRBV6-2 or TRBV6-3, the J call TRBJ2-3, with D possibly matching TRBD1 (5 bases). The CDR3 is 12 residues long. The ends were cut back, 0 bases at V and 11 bases at J, with 9 bases in the middle. Germline V gene data show CDR1 as MNHEY and CDR2 as SVGEGT. CDR3 sequence (DNA): TGTGCCAGCAGTTACTCGACAGTAGGGCAGTATTTT. This gives the protein CASSYSTVGQYF.

This clone was observed a single time. CDR3 in DNA: TGTGCCAGCAGTTCCCCCGCGGGGTCTAAGCAGTACTTC. Its translation is CASSSPAGSKQYF. The genes are TRBV28 and TRBJ2-7; D is perhaps TRBD2 (6 bases). Germline V lookup: CDR1 MDHEN, CDR2 SYDVKM. V was shortened by 4 bases and J by 8 bases, with 15 bases between the two germline ends. The CDR3 loop spans 13 amino acids.

This clone was found once. The gene calls are TRBV7-9 and TRBJ2-2; D gene uncertain. CDR1 is SEHNR and CDR2 is FQNEAQ in the germline V gene (reference sequence). This CDR3 has 16 amino acids. Trimming removed 1 base from V and 0 bases from J, with 9 bases in between. The CDR3 DNA reads as TGTGCCAGCAGCTTAGGGGCCTTACCGAACACCGGGGAGCTGTTTTTT. This translates into CASSLGALPNTGELFF.

The V call is TRBV5-1, the J call TRBJ2-3; 8 bases map to TRBD1. The germline V gene encodes CDR1 SGHRS and CDR2 YFSETQ. The CDR3 spans 14 residues. V shed 4 bases and J 4 bases; nucleotides not matched to a gene: 5. Written as DNA, the CDR3 is TGCGCCAGCAGCCCAAGACAGGGGCCAGATACGCAGTATTTT. It specifies CASSPRQGPDTQYF.

Written as DNA, the CDR3 is TGTGCCAGCAGTGAAGGGCGGGGGACAGGGTACGAGCAGTACGTC. Protein product: CASSEGRGTGYEQYV. This chain uses TRBV2 with TRBJ2-7; 9 bases match TRBD1. This CDR3 comprises 15 residues. V lost 1 base and J lost 4; bases outside the gene matches: 5. Germline-derived CDR1 and CDR2 are SNHLY and FYNNEI.

This chain uses TRBV19 with TRBJ2-3; D is possibly TRBD2 (6 bases). CDR3 length equals 16 residues. Trimming took off 7 bases at V and 6 bases at J, with 23 bases between the two ends. Per the germline V gene, CDR1 is LNHDA and CDR2 is SQIVND (reference sequence). This chain's CDR3 is CASKSGALPGVDTQYF. The CDR3 DNA sequence: TGTGCCAGTAAATCGGGAGCGTTACCGGGTGTGGATACGCAGTATTTT. The variable domain in full, completed from reference TRBV19 and TRBJ2-3, reads DGGITQSPKYLFRKEGQNVTLSCEQNLNHDAMYWYRQDPGQGLRLIYYSQIVNDFQKGDIAEGYSVSREKKESFPLTVTSAQKNPTAFYLCASKSGALPGVDTQYFGPGTRLTVL.

The chain uses TRBV3-1 (or the pseudogene TRBV3-2) and TRBJ2-7, with D perhaps assigned TRBD1 or TRBD2 (5 bases each). Germline loops: CDR1 LGHDT, CDR2 YNNKEL (reference sequence). The CDR3 sequence is 15 residues long. Trimming took off 4 bases at V and 3 bases at J, with 16 bases between the two ends. CDR3 nucleotides: TGTGCCAGCAGCCCCAGTTCCGGGGCCGTCTACGAGCAGTACGTC. It is translated as CASSPSSGAVYEQYV.